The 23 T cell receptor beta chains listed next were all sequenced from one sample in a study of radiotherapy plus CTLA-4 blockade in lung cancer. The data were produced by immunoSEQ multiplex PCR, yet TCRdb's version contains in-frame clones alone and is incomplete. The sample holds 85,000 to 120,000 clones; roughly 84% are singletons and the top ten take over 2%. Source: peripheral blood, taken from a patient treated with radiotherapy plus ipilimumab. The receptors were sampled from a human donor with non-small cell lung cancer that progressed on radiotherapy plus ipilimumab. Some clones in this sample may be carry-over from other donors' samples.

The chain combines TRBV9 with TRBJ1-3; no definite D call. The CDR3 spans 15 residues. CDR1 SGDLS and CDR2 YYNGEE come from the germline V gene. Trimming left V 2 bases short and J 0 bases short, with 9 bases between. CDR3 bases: TGTGCCAGCAGCGTTAAGGACCTCTCTGGAAACACCATATATTTT. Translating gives CASSVKDLSGNTIYF. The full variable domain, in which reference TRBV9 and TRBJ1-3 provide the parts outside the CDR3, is DSGVTQTPKHLITATGQRVTLRCSPRSGDLSVYWYQQSLDQGLQFLIQYYNGEERAKGNILERFSAQQFPDLHSELNLSSLELGDSALYFCASSVKDLSGNTIYFGEGSWLTVV.

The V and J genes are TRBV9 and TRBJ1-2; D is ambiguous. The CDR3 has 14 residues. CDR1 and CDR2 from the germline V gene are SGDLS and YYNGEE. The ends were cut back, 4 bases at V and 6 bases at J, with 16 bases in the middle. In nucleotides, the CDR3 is TGTGCCAGCAGCCCCCCGTCAGGACGAAATGGCTACACCTTC. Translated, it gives CASSPPSGRNGYTF.

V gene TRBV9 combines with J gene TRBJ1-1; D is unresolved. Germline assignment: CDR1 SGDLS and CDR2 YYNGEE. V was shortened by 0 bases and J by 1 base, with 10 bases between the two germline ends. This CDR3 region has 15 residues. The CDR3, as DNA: TGTGCCAGCAGCGTAGGAGGCAGGACGAACACTGAAGCTTTCTTT. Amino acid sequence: CASSVGGRTNTEAFF.

This chain's CDR3 is CASSSAVTSYGYTF. In DNA form, the CDR3 reads TGTGCCAGCAGTTCTGCTGTGACATCCTATGGCTACACCTTC. This chain joins TRBV28 and TRBJ1-2; no firm D call. The V gene's germline CDR1 is MDHEN and CDR2 SYDVKM. The V end was cut by 4 bases, the J end by 4 bases, with 13 bases between. There are 14 residues in the CDR3.

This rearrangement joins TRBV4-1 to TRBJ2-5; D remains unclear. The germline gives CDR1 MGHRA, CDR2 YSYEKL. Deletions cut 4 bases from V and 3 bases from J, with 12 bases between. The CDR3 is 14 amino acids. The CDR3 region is CASSLSAIEETQYF. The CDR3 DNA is TGCGCCAGCAGCCTCTCGGCAATCGAAGAGACCCAGTACTTC.

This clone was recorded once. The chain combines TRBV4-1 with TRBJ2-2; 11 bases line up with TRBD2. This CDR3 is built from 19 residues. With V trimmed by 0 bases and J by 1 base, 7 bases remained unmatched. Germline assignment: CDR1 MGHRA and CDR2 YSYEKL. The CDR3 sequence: CASSQDRGLAGGNTGELFF. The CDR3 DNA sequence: TGCGCCAGCAGCCAAGATCGAGGTCTAGCGGGGGGGAACACCGGGGAGCTGTTTTTT.

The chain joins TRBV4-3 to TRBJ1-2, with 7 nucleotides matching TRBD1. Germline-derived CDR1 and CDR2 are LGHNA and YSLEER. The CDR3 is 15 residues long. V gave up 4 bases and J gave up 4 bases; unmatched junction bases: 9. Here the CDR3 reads CASSRLGGAGYGYTF. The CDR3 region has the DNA TGCGCCAGCAGCCGCCTAGGGGGCGCGGGCTATGGCTACACCTTC.

The CDR3 sequence: CSAGRSGGKGDGYTF. The CDR3 DNA sequence: TGCAGCGCTGGACGGTCCGGGGGCAAGGGGGATGGCTACACCTTC. This rearrangement joins TRBV29-1 to TRBJ1-2, with D perhaps matching TRBD1 (6 bases). Trimming removed 7 bases from V and 6 bases from J, with 24 bases in between. Germline lookup yields CDR1 SQVTM and CDR2 ANQGSEA. The CDR3 spans 15 residues.

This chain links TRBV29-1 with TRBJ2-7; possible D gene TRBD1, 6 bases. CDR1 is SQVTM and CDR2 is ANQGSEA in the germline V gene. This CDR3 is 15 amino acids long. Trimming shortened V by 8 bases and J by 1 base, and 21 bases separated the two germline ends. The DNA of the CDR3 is TGCAGCACCGGGACACTCGAGGGGGATTCCTACGAGCAGTACTTC. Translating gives CSTGTLEGDSYEQYF.

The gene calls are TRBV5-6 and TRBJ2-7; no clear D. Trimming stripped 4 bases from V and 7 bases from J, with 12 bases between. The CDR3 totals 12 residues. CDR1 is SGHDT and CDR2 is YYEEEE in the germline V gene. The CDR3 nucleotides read TGTGCCAGCAGCCTCACAAGTGGGGAGCAGTACTTC. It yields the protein CASSLTSGEQYF.

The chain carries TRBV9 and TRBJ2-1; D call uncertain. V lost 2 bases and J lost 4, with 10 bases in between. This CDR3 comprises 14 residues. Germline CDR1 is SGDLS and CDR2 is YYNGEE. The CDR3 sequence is CASSVGQYYNEQFF. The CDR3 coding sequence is TGTGCCAGCAGCGTTGGCCAGTATTACAATGAGCAGTTCTTC.

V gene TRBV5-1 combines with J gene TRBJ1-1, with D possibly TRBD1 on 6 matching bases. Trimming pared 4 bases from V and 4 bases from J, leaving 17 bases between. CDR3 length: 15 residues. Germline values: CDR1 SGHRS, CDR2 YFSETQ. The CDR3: CASSGRPGDGTEAFF. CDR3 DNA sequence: TGCGCCAGCAGCGGGAGGCCAGGGGATGGCACTGAAGCTTTCTTT.

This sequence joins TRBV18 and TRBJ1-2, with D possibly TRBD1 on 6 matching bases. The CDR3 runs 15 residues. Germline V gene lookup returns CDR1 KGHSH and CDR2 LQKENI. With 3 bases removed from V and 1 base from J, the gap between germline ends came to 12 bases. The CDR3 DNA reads TGTGCCAGCTCACCGACCGGGACACATAACTATGGCTACACCTTC. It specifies CASSPTGTHNYGYTF.

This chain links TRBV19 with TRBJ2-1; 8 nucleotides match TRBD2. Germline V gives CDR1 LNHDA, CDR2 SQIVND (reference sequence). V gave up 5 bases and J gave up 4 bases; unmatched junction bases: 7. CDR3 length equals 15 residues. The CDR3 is CASSLYGLAYNEQFF. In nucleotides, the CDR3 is TGTGCCAGTAGTTTATATGGACTAGCTTACAATGAGCAGTTCTTC.

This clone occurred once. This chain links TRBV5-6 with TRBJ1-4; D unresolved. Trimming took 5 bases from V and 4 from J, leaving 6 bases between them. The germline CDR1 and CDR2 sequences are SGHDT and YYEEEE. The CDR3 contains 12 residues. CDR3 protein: CASREFNEKLFF. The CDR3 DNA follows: TGTGCCAGCAGGGAGTTTAATGAAAAACTGTTTTTT.

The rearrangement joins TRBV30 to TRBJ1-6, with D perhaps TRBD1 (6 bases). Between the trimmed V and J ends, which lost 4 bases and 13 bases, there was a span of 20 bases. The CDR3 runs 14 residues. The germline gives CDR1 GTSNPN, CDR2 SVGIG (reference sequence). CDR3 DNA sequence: TGTGCCTGGAAACGGGGGCCTCCTTCGTCCCCCCTCCACTTT. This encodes CAWKRGPPSSPLHF.

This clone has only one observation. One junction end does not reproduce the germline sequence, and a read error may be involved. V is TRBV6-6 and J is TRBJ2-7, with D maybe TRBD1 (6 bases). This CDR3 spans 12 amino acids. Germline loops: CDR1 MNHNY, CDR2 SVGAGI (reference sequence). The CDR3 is CASSYSRIPGDF. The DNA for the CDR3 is TGTGCCAGCAGTTACTCTAGAATCCCAGGGGACTTC.

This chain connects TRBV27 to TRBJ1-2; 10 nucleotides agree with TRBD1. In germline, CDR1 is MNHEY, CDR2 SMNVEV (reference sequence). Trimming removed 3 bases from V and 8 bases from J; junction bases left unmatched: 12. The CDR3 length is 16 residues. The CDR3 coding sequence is TGTGCCAGCAGTTTTGCCGACAGGGGGCGCGGTGGAGGCTACACCTTC. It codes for CASSFADRGRGGGYTF.

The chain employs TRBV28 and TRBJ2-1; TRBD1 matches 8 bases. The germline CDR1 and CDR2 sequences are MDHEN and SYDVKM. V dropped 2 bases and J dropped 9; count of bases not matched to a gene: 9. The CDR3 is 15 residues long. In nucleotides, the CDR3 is TGTGCCAGCAGTTTAGCAGGGGGCGCGGTGGTTGAGCAGTTCTTC. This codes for CASSLAGGAVVEQFF.

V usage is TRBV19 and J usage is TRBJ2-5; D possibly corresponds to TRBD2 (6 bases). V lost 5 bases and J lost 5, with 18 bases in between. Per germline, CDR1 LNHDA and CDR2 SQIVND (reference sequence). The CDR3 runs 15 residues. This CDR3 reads CASSAWWGEGETQYF. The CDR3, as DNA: TGTGCCAGTAGTGCCTGGTGGGGGGAAGGGGAGACCCAGTACTTC.

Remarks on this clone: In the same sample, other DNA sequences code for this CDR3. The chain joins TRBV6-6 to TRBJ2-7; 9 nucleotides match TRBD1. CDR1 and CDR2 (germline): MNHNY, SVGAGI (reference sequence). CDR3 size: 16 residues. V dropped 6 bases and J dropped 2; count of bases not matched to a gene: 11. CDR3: CASRHGRTGVAYEQYF. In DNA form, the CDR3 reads TGTGCCAGCAGGCACGGACGGACAGGGGTCGCCTACGAGCAGTACTTC.

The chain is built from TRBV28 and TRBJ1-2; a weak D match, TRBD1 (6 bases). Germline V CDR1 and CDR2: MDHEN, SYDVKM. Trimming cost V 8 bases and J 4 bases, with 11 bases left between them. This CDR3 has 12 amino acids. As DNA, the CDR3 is TGTGCCAGCGGCGGGACATTCTATGGCTACACCTTC. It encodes CASGGTFYGYTF.

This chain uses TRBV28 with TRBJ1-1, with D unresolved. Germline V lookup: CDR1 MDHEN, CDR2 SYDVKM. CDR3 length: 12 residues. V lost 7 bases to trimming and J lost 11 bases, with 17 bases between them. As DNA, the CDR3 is TGTGCCAGCACTATATCCAACATGGAGGCTTTCTTT. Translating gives CASTISNMEAFF.